These 27 T cell receptor beta chains came from one sample sequenced in a study of beta chain features in type 1 diabetes. The isolated RNA, all of it, was reverse transcribed, so expressed TCRB transcripts were what got sequenced. Here immunoSEQ multiplex PCR was the method, and the copy in TCRdb shows in-frame clones only, minus some. The sample yields about 900,000 clones, 15% to 20% seen once. The specimen was naive CD4+ T cells from blood. These receptors were obtained from a woman under 30 in good health.

The chain uses TRBV18 and TRBJ2-3, with 7 bases fitting TRBD1. The CDR3 is made up of 14 amino acids. The junction had 6 bases not matched to a gene; V was cut back by 4 bases and J by 5 bases. The V gene's germline CDR1 is KGHSH and CDR2 LQKENI. The CDR3 loop reads CASSLYRGVDTQYF. CDR3 DNA: TGTGCCAGCTCACTCTACAGGGGAGTAGATACGCAGTATTTT.

This chain links TRBV5-4 with TRBJ2-3; the match to TRBD2 covers 8 bases. This CDR3 contains 16 residues. Germline CDR1 reads SGHNT; CDR2 reads YYREEE (reference sequence). V gave up 2 bases and J gave up 0 bases; unmatched junction bases: 5. For the CDR3, the DNA is TGTGCCAGCAGCTTTCGAGCGGGAGTGAGCACAGATACGCAGTATTTT. This gives the protein CASSFRAGVSTDTQYF.

V usage is TRBV2 and J usage is TRBJ2-1, with 9 bases lining up with TRBD2. After removal of 6 bases from V and 3 bases from J, the junction contained 6 bases not matched to a gene. The CDR3 spans 15 residues. Per the germline V gene, CDR1 is SNHLY and CDR2 is FYNNEI. CDR3 protein: CASRETSGVYNEQFF. CDR3 nucleotides: TGTGCCAGCAGGGAGACTAGCGGAGTCTACAATGAGCAGTTCTTC.

The genes are TRBV5-4 and TRBJ2-1; a possible D gene is TRBD2 (7 bases). V lost 1 base and J lost 7, with 15 bases in between. Germline CDR1 and CDR2: SGHNT and YYREEE (reference sequence). The CDR3 is made up of 15 amino acids. The CDR3 DNA reads TGTGCCAGCAGCTTGTTGTGGCGGGGGCAGAATGAGCAGTTCTTC. The encoded protein is CASSLLWRGQNEQFF.

This clone was counted a few times. This sequence joins TRBV7-8 and TRBJ1-5; no clear D gene. V lost 5 bases to trimming and J lost 2 bases, with 7 bases between them. The germline gives CDR1 SGHVS, CDR2 FQNEAQ. This CDR3 spans 13 amino acids. CDR3 sequence (DNA): TGTGCCAGCAGCAAATTAGGCAATCAGCCCCAGCATTTT. Protein sequence: CASSKLGNQPQHF.

This chain uses TRBV6-5 with TRBJ2-7; possibly TRBD1 or TRBD2 for D (5 bases each). The CDR3 extends over 14 amino acids. V was shortened by 4 bases and J by 2 bases, with 12 bases between the two germline ends. Germline-derived CDR1 and CDR2 are MNHEY and SVGAGI. This CDR3 reads CASSWDGSAYEQYF. For the CDR3, the DNA is TGTGCCAGCAGTTGGGACGGGTCAGCCTACGAGCAGTACTTC.

Only a few counts were recorded for this clone. The chain couples TRBV28 to TRBJ2-3; 7 nucleotides match TRBD1. V shed 6 bases and J 2 bases; nucleotides not matched to a gene: 8. The CDR3 spans 15 residues. Per germline, CDR1 MDHEN and CDR2 SYDVKM. The CDR3 sequence is CASSPGQTYTDTQYF. The DNA of the CDR3 is TGTGCCAGCAGCCCGGGACAGACCTACACAGATACGCAGTATTTT.

This clone was found a few times. The chain links TRBV11-2 to TRBJ2-5; TRBD2 aligns across 16 bases. CDR3 size: 19 residues. Trimming cost V 5 bases and J 7 bases; bases outside gene matches: 16. Per germline, CDR1 SGHAT and CDR2 FQNNGV. For the CDR3, the DNA is TGTGCCAGCAGCACCTCCGGGACTAGCGGGAGGGCGGTAGCAAGGACCCAGTACTTC. It translates to CASSTSGTSGRAVARTQYF.

This clone came up a few times. This rearrangement joins TRBV15 to TRBJ1-2; tentative D call: TRBD1 (5 bases). Germline values: CDR1 LNHNV, CDR2 YYDKDF (reference sequence). This CDR3 is 15 amino acids long. V lost 0 bases to trimming and J lost 0 bases, with 8 bases between them. This CDR3 is CATSREQGSNYGYTF. The CDR3 region has the DNA TGTGCCACCAGCAGAGAGCAGGGCTCTAACTATGGCTACACCTTC.

The V call is TRBV11-2, the J call TRBJ2-1; 7 nucleotides align to TRBD2. In germline, CDR1 is SGHAT, CDR2 FQNNGV. The V gene end was trimmed by 4 bases and the J gene end by 6 bases; junction bases not matched to a gene: 9. The CDR3 loop spans 15 amino acids. DNA for the CDR3: TGTGCCAGCAGCTCCCCGATCGAGCGGGGCAATGAGCAGTTCTTC. As protein: CASSSPIERGNEQFF. The whole variable domain, remainder taken from reference TRBV11-2 and TRBJ2-1, is EAGVAQSPRYKIIEKRQSVAFWCNPISGHATLYWYQQILGQGPKLLIQFQNNGVVDDSQLPKDRFSAERLKGVDSTLKIQPAKLEDSAVYLCASSSPIERGNEQFFGPGTRLTVL.

This clone showed up just a few times. In DNA, the CDR3 is TGTGCCAGCTCACCACTGGACAGGATGATGCAGTTCTTC. It specifies CASSPLDRMMQFF. The chain carries TRBV18 and TRBJ2-1; 7 bases match TRBD1. From germline, CDR1 is KGHSH and CDR2 LQKENI. Germline trimming cut 1 base from V and 12 bases from J; bases unmatched to any gene: 6. The CDR3 spans 13 residues.

In its sample, this clone was seen a few times. The chain uses TRBV5-4 and TRBJ2-7, with 7 positions matching TRBD1. Germline V gene sequence: CDR1 SGHNT, CDR2 YYREEE (reference sequence). The CDR3 runs to 17 residues. V shed 4 bases, J shed 6 bases, and the junction held 19 bases outside the gene matches. CDR3 protein: CASSRWLSQGLATEQYF. The CDR3 DNA follows: TGTGCCAGCAGCCGCTGGTTATCACAGGGGTTGGCGACCGAGCAGTACTTC.

To note about this clone: Other DNA sequences in the same sample also yield this CDR3. The genes are TRBV5-4 and TRBJ2-1; 9 bases match TRBD2. Germline CDR1 reads SGHNT; CDR2 reads YYREEE (reference sequence). This CDR3 has 15 residues. V dropped 3 bases and J dropped 2; count of bases not matched to a gene: 3. This CDR3 reads CASSSTSGTYNEQFF. For the CDR3, the DNA is TGTGCCAGCAGCTCGACTAGCGGCACCTACAATGAGCAGTTCTTC.

A few counts support this clone. This sequence joins TRBV23-1 and TRBJ1-4; unclear D gene. TRBV23-1 is placed among ORFs of uncertain function. Trimming stripped 3 bases from V and 4 bases from J, with 6 bases between. This CDR3 has 13 amino acids. The CDR3 nucleotides read TGCGCCAGCAGTCAGAAGCGTAATGAAAAACTGTTTTTT. Translated: CASSQKRNEKLFF.

This clone was counted a few times. The chain uses TRBV2 and TRBJ1-1; TRBD1 might be the D (6 bases). The V end was cut by 6 bases, the J end by 0 bases, with 14 bases between. Germline V gives CDR1 SNHLY, CDR2 FYNNEI. The CDR3 loop spans 15 amino acids. The CDR3 loop reads CASRVTGILNTEAFF. CDR3 nucleotides: TGTGCCAGCAGGGTAACAGGGATATTGAACACTGAAGCTTTCTTT. The variable domain in full, with the rest retrieved from reference TRBV2 and TRBJ1-1, is EPEVTQTPSHQVTQMGQEVILRCVPISNHLYFYWYRQILGQKVEFLVSFYNNEISEKSEIFDDQFSVERPDGSNFTLKIRSTKLEDSAMYFCASRVTGILNTEAFFGQGTRLTVV.

The chain has TRBV5-1 and TRBJ2-7; 10 bases fit TRBD2. The DNA end favors TRBJ2-5, so the J call may be wrong. The germline V gene has CDR1 SGHRS and CDR2 YFSETQ. This CDR3 is 13 amino acids long. The CDR3 sequence: CASSGLAAETQYF. DNA for the CDR3: TGCGCCAGCAGTGGACTAGCGGCGGAGACCCAGTACTTC.

This rearrangement joins TRBV4-3 to TRBJ2-5; 12 bases match TRBD2. Germline loops: CDR1 LGHNA, CDR2 YSLEER. The CDR3 consists of 18 residues. Trimming removed 0 bases from V and 5 bases from J; junction bases left unmatched: 10. CDR3 nucleotides: TGCGCCAGCAGCCAAGAGGGTCCGGGGCTAGCGGGAGGGGAGACCCAGTACTTC. The encoded protein is CASSQEGPGLAGGETQYF.

V usage is TRBV5-1 and J usage is TRBJ1-1; D call uncertain. Germline-derived CDR1 and CDR2 are SGHRS and YFSETQ. The germline V and J ends were trimmed by 4 bases and 3 bases, with 10 bases remaining between them. The CDR3 is made up of 13 amino acids. This CDR3 reads CASSIGHDTEAFF. CDR3 bases: TGCGCCAGCAGCATAGGGCACGACACTGAAGCTTTCTTT.

This clone was seen more than once but under ten times. The chain carries TRBV29-1 and TRBJ1-2; D is unresolved. Trimming removed 7 bases at V and 2 bases at J, with 14 bases between. Looked up from germline, CDR1 is SQVTM and CDR2 is ANQGSEA. The CDR3 totals 13 residues. The CDR3: CSASVEANYGYTF. CDR3 DNA sequence: TGCAGCGCCTCCGTCGAGGCCAACTATGGCTACACCTTC.

This clone appeared a few times. The CDR3 loop reads CASSQSIQDVTGELFF. The CDR3 DNA sequence: TGTGCCAGCAGCCAATCCATACAGGATGTCACCGGGGAGCTGTTTTTT. V gene TRBV14 combines with J gene TRBJ2-2, with D possibly TRBD1 on 5 matching bases. Germline V lookup: CDR1 SGHDN, CDR2 FVKESK. Trimming left V 2 bases short and J 4 bases short, with 14 bases between. The CDR3 is 16 residues long.

The chain is built from TRBV15 and TRBJ2-1, with TRBD2 matching over 10 bases. Germline CDR1 and CDR2: LNHNV and YYDKDF (reference sequence). After removal of 3 bases from V and 7 bases from J, the junction contained 9 bases not matched to a gene. CDR3 length equals 16 residues. DNA for the CDR3: TGTGCCACCAGCAGGAAAAGCGGGAGGGCCGGAAATGAGCAGTTCTTC. Translation gives CATSRKSGRAGNEQFF.

The J gene is TRBJ2-1, the V gene TRBV4-1; 11 bases align to TRBD2. The J segment lost 5 bases and the V segment lost 0 bases, leaving 3 bases of the junction unmatched. Per germline, CDR1 MGHRA and CDR2 YSYEKL. The length of the CDR3 is 16 residues. CDR3 DNA: TGCGCCAGCAGCCAAGAGGTAGCGGGAGGGGACAATGAGCAGTTCTTC. Translation: CASSQEVAGGDNEQFF.

This clone was recorded a few times. The chain has TRBV28 and TRBJ2-5; D may correspond to TRBD1 or TRBD2 (5 bases each). Germline-derived CDR1 and CDR2 are MDHEN and SYDVKM. CDR3 length: 14 residues. With 6 bases removed from V and 5 bases from J, the gap between germline ends came to 16 bases. This CDR3 reads CASRPGLARETQYF. In nucleotides, the CDR3 is TGTGCCAGCAGGCCGGGGCTAGCACGGGAGACCCAGTACTTC.

This clone showed up just a few times. The V gene is TRBV29-1, the J gene TRBJ2-5, with TRBD1 matching 9 bases. The J call could be wrong; TRBJ2-7 is a better fit for the DNA end. Germline V gene lookup returns CDR1 SQVTM and CDR2 ANQGSEA. This CDR3 has 11 amino acids. The CDR3 nucleotides read TGCAGCGTTGGGACAGGGGACGAGCAGTACTTC. It codes for CSVGTGDEQYF.

V is TRBV25-1 and J is TRBJ2-7, with 11 bases aligning to TRBD2. CDR1 and CDR2 (germline): MGHDK, SYGVNS. Trimming took 6 bases from V and 3 from J; bases not matched to a gene: 7. The CDR3 extends over 15 amino acids. As DNA, the CDR3 is TGTGCCAGCAGCCCAACTAGCGGGAGTGGCTACGAGCAGTACTTC. It translates to CASSPTSGSGYEQYF.

Remarks on this clone: Other DNA variants within this sample encode the same CDR3. The gene calls are TRBV19 and TRBJ2-5; 10 positions match TRBD1. This CDR3 is 13 amino acids long. CDR1 and CDR2 from the germline V gene are LNHDA and SQIVND (reference sequence). V was clipped by 6 bases and J by 7 bases; unmatched bases: 5. The CDR3 coding sequence is TGTGCCAGTAGGGACAGGGGGTCGGGGACCCAGTACTTC. Protein product: CASRDRGSGTQYF. Full variable domain (remainder filled in from reference TRBV19 and TRBJ2-5): DGGITQSPKYLFRKEGQNVTLSCEQNLNHDAMYWYRQDPGQGLRLIYYSQIVNDFQKGDIAEGYSVSREKKESFPLTVTSAQKNPTAFYLCASRDRGSGTQYFGPGTRLLVL.

Only a few counts were recorded for this clone. The V call is TRBV4-2, the J call TRBJ2-2, with a tentative D call TRBD2 (7 bases). Germline values: CDR1 LGHNA, CDR2 YNFKEQ. CDR3 length: 18 residues. V was trimmed by 1 base and J by 4 bases, leaving 19 bases between them. The CDR3 nucleotides are TGTGCCAGCAGCCAAGGGATGCGGGGGCTAGCGAGCACCGGGGAGCTGTTTTTT. It codes for CASSQGMRGLASTGELFF.